This TCR beta chain was identified in a study of T cell responses to AZD1222 COVID-19 vaccine. Study findings and constraints: Donors in the cohort were predominantly white British and more often female, and clonal diversity was possibly underestimated. Nearly half of unique spike-specific TCRs reportedly avoided B.1.351 and B.1.1.7 mutated regions.

TCRdb's copy holds only in-frame clones and misses some; the assay was immunoSEQ multiplex PCR. The sample records under 150,000 clones, roughly 84% being singletons. The germline V and J ends were trimmed by 1 base and 2 bases, with 12 bases remaining between them. This CDR3 comprises 15 residues. CDR1 KGHSH and CDR2 LQKENI come from the germline V gene. As for this clone: Its specificity is not known.

The study pooled second doses at about 4 or about 12 weeks. The TCR originated in an adult who received the AZD1222 COVID-19 vaccine. Sequencing was performed on peripheral blood, taken 28 days after the second AZD1222 dose. This sequence joins TRBV18 and TRBJ2-7; a weak D match, TRBD1 (6 bases). DNA of the CDR3: TGTGCCAGCTCACCACAAGCAGGGGTTCCCTACGAGCAGTACTTC. Its protein product is CASSPQAGVPYEQYF.